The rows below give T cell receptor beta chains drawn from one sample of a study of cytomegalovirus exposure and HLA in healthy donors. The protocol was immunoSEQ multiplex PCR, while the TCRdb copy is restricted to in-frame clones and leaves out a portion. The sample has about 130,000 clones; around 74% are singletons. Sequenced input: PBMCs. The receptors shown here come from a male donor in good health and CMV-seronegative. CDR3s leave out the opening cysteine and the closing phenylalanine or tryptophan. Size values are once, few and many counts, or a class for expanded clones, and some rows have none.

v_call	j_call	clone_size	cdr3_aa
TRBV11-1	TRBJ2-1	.	ASSLSGRNEQF
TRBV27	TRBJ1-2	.	ASTKTGSKDYGYT
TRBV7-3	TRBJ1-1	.	ASSPLGTRNTEAF
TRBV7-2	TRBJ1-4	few	ASSYWGGSREKLF
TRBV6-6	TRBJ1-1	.	ASSSPGNTEAF
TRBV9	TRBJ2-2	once	ASSVGGGTGELF
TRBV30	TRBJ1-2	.	AWQARNSGGYT
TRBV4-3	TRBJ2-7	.	ASSQTSGRVYEQY
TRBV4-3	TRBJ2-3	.	ASSQGASTDTQY
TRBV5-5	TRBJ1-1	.	ASSLQGNTEAF
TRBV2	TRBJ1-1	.	ASSVGEVTEAF
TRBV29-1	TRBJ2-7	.	SVHGGGQGGTYEQY
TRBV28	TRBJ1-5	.	ASSLFGGQGVQPQH
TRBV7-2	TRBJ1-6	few	ASSLNGQESSYNSPLH
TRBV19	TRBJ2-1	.	ASRVAGPYNEQF
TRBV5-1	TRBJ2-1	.	ASTLQVGASYNEQF
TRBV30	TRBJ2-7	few	AWSKTGFVYEQY
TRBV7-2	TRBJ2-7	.	ASSLTDEQY
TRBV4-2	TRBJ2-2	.	ASSQDLVRDRGFGGELF
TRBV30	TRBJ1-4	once	AWTTGNEKLF
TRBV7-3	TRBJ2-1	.	ASSPSSAGGLPVNEQF
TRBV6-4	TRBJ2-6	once	DHTGAGANVLT
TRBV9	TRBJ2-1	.	ASSSSTGRGDEQF
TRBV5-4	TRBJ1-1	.	ASSLARTGDPSEAF
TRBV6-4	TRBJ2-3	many	ASSDSSGGTDTQY
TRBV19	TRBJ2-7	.	ASSATGLSYEQY
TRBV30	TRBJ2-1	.	AWSSILGGSDKHNEQF
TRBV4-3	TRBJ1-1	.	ASSQALGDRANTEAF
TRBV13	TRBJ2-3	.	ASSFRREDTQY
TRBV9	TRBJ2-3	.	ASSVGAGKDTQY
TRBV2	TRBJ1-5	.	ASRERQARPQH
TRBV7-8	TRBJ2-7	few	ASSPYEQY
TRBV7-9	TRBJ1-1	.	ASSLGRLIDTEAF
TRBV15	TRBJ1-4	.	ATSRVSGQGADEKLF
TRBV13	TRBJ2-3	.	ASSSRNRESTDTQY
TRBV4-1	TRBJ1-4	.	ASSQWQGSNEKLF
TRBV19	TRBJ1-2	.	ASSMRGQGRLIGGYT
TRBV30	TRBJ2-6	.	TWSASSGANVLT
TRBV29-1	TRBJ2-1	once	NVDLTVNEQF
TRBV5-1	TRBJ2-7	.	ASSLAASAGGKGYEQY
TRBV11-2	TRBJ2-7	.	ASSLDEHTRGQGATYEQY
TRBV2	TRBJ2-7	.	ASSKVTSGYEQY
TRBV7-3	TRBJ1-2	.	ASRGTGSGGYT
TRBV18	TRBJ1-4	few	ASSPPSPRGEKLF
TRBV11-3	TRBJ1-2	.	ASSLQFGRDRGCRYT